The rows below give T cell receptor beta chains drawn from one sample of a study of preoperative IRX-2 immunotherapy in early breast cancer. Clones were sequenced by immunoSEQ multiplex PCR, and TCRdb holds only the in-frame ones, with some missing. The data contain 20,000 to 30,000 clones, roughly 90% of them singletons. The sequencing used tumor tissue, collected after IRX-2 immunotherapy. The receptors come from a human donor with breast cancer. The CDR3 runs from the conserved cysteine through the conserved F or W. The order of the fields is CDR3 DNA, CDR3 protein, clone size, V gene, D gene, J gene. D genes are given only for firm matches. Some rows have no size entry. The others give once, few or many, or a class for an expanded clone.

TGTGCCAGCGCCAACAGGGGGCTTACTAGCACAGATACGCAGTATTTT	CASANRGLTSTDTQYF	NA	TRBV19	TRBD1	TRBJ2-3
TGTGCCAGCAGCTTCGGACTAGCGTTAAACAATGAGCAGTTCTTC	CASSFGLALNNEQFF	once	TRBV11-2	TRBD2	TRBJ2-1
TGCGCCAGCAGCTCCGGTGAAGCTTTCTTT	CASSSGEAFF	medium-sized	TRBV5-1	NA	TRBJ1-1
TGCGCCAGCAGCCGACAGGGACAGGACACTGAAGCTTTCTTT	CASSRQGQDTEAFF	NA	TRBV5-1	TRBD1	TRBJ1-1
TGTGCCAGCAGTTTGGACAGGGGTGACACAGATACGCAGTATTTT	CASSLDRGDTDTQYF	NA	TRBV7-8	TRBD1	TRBJ2-3
TGTGCCAGCAGCACCGGGGGTTGGGGGGTAAATGCTGAAGCTTTCTTT	CASSTGGWGVNAEAFF	NA	TRBV5-6	NA	TRBJ1-1
TGTGCCATCAGTGAGTCGTCTGTCGGGCAGAATTATGGCTACACCTTC	CAISESSVGQNYGYTF	NA	TRBV10-3	NA	TRBJ1-2
TGTGCCAGCAGCGTAGGGCCAGGGAGCTCCTACAATGAGCAGTTCTTC	CASSVGPGSSYNEQFF	NA	TRBV9	NA	TRBJ2-1
TGTGCCAGCAGCTCGATAGCGGGGGCGTACAATGAGCAGTTCTTC	CASSSIAGAYNEQFF	NA	TRBV11-2	TRBD2	TRBJ2-1
TGTGCCTGGAGTGTAGGTTCACTGCCTCAAGGTGGAAACACCATATATTTT	CAWSVGSLPQGGNTIYF	NA	TRBV30	NA	TRBJ1-3
TGTGCCAGCAGAGAGGGACCGAACTCTAACTATGGCTACACCTTC	CASREGPNSNYGYTF	NA	TRBV5-5	NA	TRBJ1-2
TGTGCCAGCAGCCGTTCCAGGGTCAATCAGCCCCAGCATTTT	CASSRSRVNQPQHF	once	TRBV5-8	NA	TRBJ1-5
TGTGCCAGCAGTGAATTTTGGGGGAGCAATCAGCCCCAGCATTTT	CASSEFWGSNQPQHF	once	TRBV6-4	NA	TRBJ1-5
TGTGCCAGCAGTAATACAGGTGCGCAGGTTGAAAAACTGTTTTTT	CASSNTGAQVEKLFF	NA	TRBV27	NA	TRBJ1-4
TGCGCCAGCAGCACGGACAGGGGGCTCTACGAGCAGTACTTC	CASSTDRGLYEQYF	NA	TRBV5-1	TRBD1	TRBJ2-7
TGTGCCAGCAGCTTGTTCAGACAGGGCCGAAATAAGAATGAAAAACTGTTTTTT	CASSLFRQGRNKNEKLFF	NA	TRBV5-6	TRBD1	TRBJ1-4
TGTGCCAGCAGCCAAATGGTGGGGGGGCTGGAGCAGTACTTC	CASSQMVGGLEQYF	NA	TRBV11-2	NA	TRBJ2-7
TGTGCCAGCAGGGAATCAGGGTGGGACACCATATATTTT	CASRESGWDTIYF	NA	TRBV6-5	NA	TRBJ1-3
TGTGCCAGCAGCTTATACAGGGGCAATCAGCCCCAGCATTTT	CASSLYRGNQPQHF	NA	TRBV11-3	NA	TRBJ1-5
TGTGCCAGCAGGCCCATAGCGGGGGGCCCCTACGAGCAGTACTTC	CASRPIAGGPYEQYF	NA	TRBV7-2	TRBD2	TRBJ2-7
TGTGCCTGGAGTGCAGACAATAACTATGGCTACACCTTC	CAWSADNNYGYTF	NA	TRBV30	NA	TRBJ1-2
TGTGCCAGCAGCCCGGGACTTGGGGGCTACACCTTC	CASSPGLGGYTF	NA	TRBV6-5	NA	TRBJ1-2
TGTGCCAGCAGTTTTGGGACACCGGGGGGCTATGGCTACACCTTC	CASSFGTPGGYGYTF	NA	TRBV6-5	NA	TRBJ1-2
TGTGCCAGCAGCTTACGGACTAGCGGGGGGTACGGTGAGCAGTTCTTC	CASSLRTSGGYGEQFF	NA	TRBV9	TRBD2	TRBJ2-1
TGCGCCAGCTACCAACAGGGCGGGGACACTGAAGCTTTCTTT	CASYQQGGDTEAFF	NA	TRBV23-1	NA	TRBJ1-1
TGTGCCAGCAGTCTTTACTCCATCGAGAGCAACACTGAAGCTTTCTTT	CASSLYSIESNTEAFF	NA	TRBV27	NA	TRBJ1-1
TGTGCCAGCAGCTTAGGTTCAGCAACGAACACTGAAGCTTTCTTT	CASSLGSATNTEAFF	NA	TRBV7-3	NA	TRBJ1-1
TGTGCCAGCAGCCAAGATCAGGCAGAACCTAACTATGGCTACACCTTC	CASSQDQAEPNYGYTF	NA	TRBV4-2	NA	TRBJ1-2
TGCGCCAGCAGCCGGGGACCCAGGGGGGAAGAGACCCAGTACTTC	CASSRGPRGEETQYF	NA	TRBV5-1	NA	TRBJ2-5
TGTGCCAGCGCCCGACAGGGGAACTATGGCTACACCTTC	CASARQGNYGYTF	NA	TRBV2	TRBD1	TRBJ1-2
TGCGCCAGCAGCCTCCTGACAGGATCAAATGAAAAACTGTTTTTT	CASSLLTGSNEKLFF	NA	TRBV4-1	NA	TRBJ1-4
TGTGCCAGCAGTAAGGGGGCTCTGGAGGAAAAACTGTTTTTT	CASSKGALEEKLFF	NA	TRBV2	TRBD1	TRBJ1-4
TGTGCCAGTAATAAACAGGGGGGAACCGGGGAGCTGTTTTTT	CASNKQGGTGELFF	NA	TRBV19	TRBD1	TRBJ2-2
TGTGCCACCAGCAGACCCGGCGGGGCCCGGGAGACCCAGTACTTC	CATSRPGGARETQYF	once	TRBV15	NA	TRBJ2-5
TGTGCCAGCAGTGAGGGACAGGGGGTCGATGAGCAGTTCTTC	CASSEGQGVDEQFF	NA	TRBV2	TRBD1	TRBJ2-1
TGCGCCAGCAGCAGAAAGACTAGCGGGGTGGGAGAGACCCAGTACTTC	CASSRKTSGVGETQYF	NA	TRBV4-1	TRBD2	TRBJ2-5
TGTGCCAGCAATACAGGGGGAGTAGCCCGCACAGATACGCAGTATTTT	CASNTGGVARTDTQYF	NA	TRBV19	TRBD1	TRBJ2-3
TGTGCCAGCAGTTACCTTCGTGAGCAGTTCTTC	CASSYLREQFF	NA	TRBV6-5	NA	TRBJ2-1
TGTGCCAGCAGCGTCAGGGGGACGGACCCCCAGTACTTC	CASSVRGTDPQYF	NA	TRBV9	TRBD1	TRBJ2-5
TGTGCCAGCAGTTACCGTTTCAAGGGAAATCAGCCCCAGCATTTT	CASSYRFKGNQPQHF	NA	TRBV6-5	NA	TRBJ1-5
TGTGCTAGTGGTTTAAGGGTGGCGGGCACTGAAGCTTTCTTT	CASGLRVAGTEAFF	NA	TRBV12-5	NA	TRBJ1-1
TGTGCCATCAGTGAGTCGTCGGTTTCCTTCTATGGCTACACCTTC	CAISESSVSFYGYTF	NA	TRBV10-3	NA	TRBJ1-2
TGTGCCAGCAGCTTAGGTCAGGTCAATCAGCCCCAGCATTTT	CASSLGQVNQPQHF	NA	TRBV13	NA	TRBJ1-5
TGTGCCAGCCAGGAGAACACTGAAGCTTTCTTT	CASQENTEAFF	NA	TRBV7-8	NA	TRBJ1-1
TGTGCCAGCAGTTTAGGGCCGGCGGGGACAGCCAGCAATCAGCCCCAGCATTTT	CASSLGPAGTASNQPQHF	NA	TRBV27	TRBD1	TRBJ1-5
TGCGCCAGCAGCTTGGACCTCATATGGCAGTCCACTGAAGCTTTCTTT	CASSLDLIWQSTEAFF	NA	TRBV5-1	NA	TRBJ1-1
TGTGCCAGCTCACCACGAAGCAGGCCCAGCACAGATACGCAGTATTTT	CASSPRSRPSTDTQYF	NA	TRBV18	NA	TRBJ2-3
TGTGCCAGCAGCCCGTCGCCCGGGGCCACTGAAGCTTTCTTT	CASSPSPGATEAFF	NA	TRBV9	NA	TRBJ1-1
TGTGCCAGCAGCACCGGGACAGGAGCAAGGAACACTGAAGCTTTCTTT	CASSTGTGARNTEAFF	NA	TRBV28	TRBD1	TRBJ1-1
TGTGCCAGCTCACGATACCAGGGTAGGGGGCCGGACACTGAAGCTTTCTTT	CASSRYQGRGPDTEAFF	NA	TRBV18	TRBD1	TRBJ1-1
TGTGCCAGCAGTCCAAGACAGGGGGAGACTGAAGCTTTCTTT	CASSPRQGETEAFF	NA	TRBV6-1	TRBD1	TRBJ1-1
TGTGCCAGCAGCCCGACCGCAAAAGAGACCCAGTACTTC	CASSPTAKETQYF	once	TRBV28	NA	TRBJ2-5
TGTGCCAGCAGCTTAGGGCAGCGCACCGGGGAGCTGTTTTTT	CASSLGQRTGELFF	NA	TRBV7-9	NA	TRBJ2-2
TGTGCCAGCAGCTTGGAGGACAGGGTCTACAATGAGCAGTTCTTC	CASSLEDRVYNEQFF	few	TRBV5-6	TRBD1	TRBJ2-1